Listed here are 10 T cell receptor beta chains from one sample, sequenced in a study of Graves' ophthalmopathy and Graves' hyperthyroidism (dated by TCRdb to between 2017 and 2018). TCRdb records Illumina HiSeq 2000 as the sequencer. For repertoire sequencing, the TCR beta CDR3 regions were amplified from RNA transcripts. The first round of RT-PCR was done with HTBI primers and the Qiagen OneStep RT-PCR kit, and was followed by a second round of multiplex PCR, then size selection and purification. TCRdb reran the public reads through fastp at Q25 and MiXCR, keeping productive beta chains. Rows with one shared CDR3 protein collapse into an entry with the most common genes and DNA. For this sample there are about 220,000 distinct CDR3 sequences; roughly 21% appear just once. Around two fifths of the sample is taken by the ten largest. Material: peripheral blood. Receptors originate from a woman aged 45-65 years with Graves' ophthalmopathy. Donor details come from another sample of the same person, matched by shared clones.

The gene calls are TRBV28 and TRBJ2-7, with a tentative D call TRBD2 (6 bases). V shed 3 bases and J shed 7 bases, with 16 bases lying between them. This CDR3 has 14 residues. Germline CDR1 reads MDHEN; CDR2 reads SYDVKM. For the CDR3, the DNA is TGTGCCAGCAGTTTGGCAGGAGGGTTGCGGGAGCAGTACTTC. This encodes CASSLAGGLREQYF.

As to this clonotype: A much larger clone sits a single nucleotide away, making a read error possible. This sequence joins TRBV13 and TRBJ2-7; D perhaps matches TRBD2 (6 bases). The CDR3 totals 14 residues. CDR1 and CDR2 from the germline V gene are PRHDT and FYEKMQ (reference sequence). The CDR3 here is CAGSFATGEDEQYF. The CDR3 bases are TGTGCCGGCAGCTTTGCGACGGGAGAGGACGAGCAGTACTTC.

This clonotype came up many times. The chain couples TRBV12-3 or TRBV12-4 to TRBJ2-5; 12 nucleotides line up with TRBD2. This CDR3 comprises 15 residues. V dropped 5 bases and J dropped 4; count of bases not matched to a gene: 5. CDR3 loop: CASSRPGLAGETQYF. CDR3 bases: TGTGCCAGCAGTCGTCCGGGACTAGCGGGAGAGACCCAGTACTTC.

This clonotype was found many times. V gene TRBV6-1 combines with J gene TRBJ1-2; D is perhaps TRBD1 (6 bases). V shed 5 bases and J shed 2 bases, with 12 bases lying between them. This CDR3 contains 14 residues. Germline V gene data show CDR1 as MNHNS and CDR2 as SASEGT. CDR3 sequence reads: CASSRTAENYGYTF. As DNA, the CDR3 is TGTGCCAGCAGTCGGACAGCAGAAAACTATGGCTACACCTTC.

In the case of this clonotype: The junction departs from germline at one end; a sequencing error may be responsible. The rearrangement links TRBV6-2 or TRBV6-3 to TRBJ2-5; TRBD2 agrees at 12 bases. The CDR3 contains 15 residues. Per germline, CDR1 MNHEY and CDR2 SVGEGT. CDR3 amino acids: CASSCAGLAGETQYF. The CDR3 DNA follows: TGTGCCAGCAGTTGTGCGGGACTAGCGGGCGAGACACAGTACTTC.

At least ten counts were recorded for this clonotype. V gene TRBV28 combines with J gene TRBJ1-1; D unclear. The germline gives CDR1 MDHEN, CDR2 SYDVKM. Deletions cut 4 bases from V and 5 bases from J, with 8 bases between. The CDR3 covers 12 residues. CDR3 region: CASSSYRTEAFF. Written as DNA, the CDR3 is TGTGCCAGCAGTTCTTACCGGACTGAAGCTTTCTTT.

Ten or more counts support this clonotype. This chain links TRBV10-2 with TRBJ2-7; D may match TRBD1 or TRBD2 (5 bases each). The CDR3 consists of 15 residues. V dropped 4 bases and J dropped 3 bases, with 16 bases sitting between them. The germline V gene has CDR1 WSHSY and CDR2 SAAADI. The CDR3 spells CASSAGAENIYEQYF. The CDR3, as DNA: TGCGCCAGCAGTGCCGGGGCGGAGAATATCTACGAGCAGTACTTC.

Ten or more counts support this clonotype. The chain carries TRBV30 and TRBJ2-7; a possible D gene is TRBD1 (5 bases). Trimming took 4 bases from V and 5 from J, leaving 15 bases between them. CDR3 size: 13 residues. Germline values: CDR1 GTSNPN, CDR2 SVGIG (reference sequence). The CDR3 protein is CAWKGRSLDEQYF. CDR3 nucleotides: TGTGCCTGGAAGGGGCGATCGTTGGACGAGCAGTACTTC.

This clonotype has ten or more counts. The chain carries TRBV6-5 and TRBJ2-7, with D uncertain. Germline CDR1 and CDR2: MNHEY and SVGAGI. CDR3 size: 12 residues. Trimming stripped 8 bases from V and 6 bases from J, with 14 bases between. The chain's CDR3 is CASGPNWGEQYF. The DNA of the CDR3 is TGTGCCAGCGGGCCCAATTGGGGCGAGCAGTACTTC.

In the case of this clonotype: A read error is possible here, since a much larger clone lies one base away. The CDR3 end shows no conserved phenylalanine or tryptophan, and so a read error is likely. The chain links TRBV11-2 to TRBJ2-7, with TRBD1 identical over 9 bases. The CDR3 has 14 residues. The V gene end was trimmed by 3 bases and the J gene end by 3 bases; junction bases not matched to a gene: 3. Germline V gives CDR1 SGHAT, CDR2 FQNNGV. The CDR3 region has the DNA TGTGCCAGCAGCTTTTGGACAGGGGACTACGAGCAGTACCTC. It specifies CASSFWTGDYEQYL.